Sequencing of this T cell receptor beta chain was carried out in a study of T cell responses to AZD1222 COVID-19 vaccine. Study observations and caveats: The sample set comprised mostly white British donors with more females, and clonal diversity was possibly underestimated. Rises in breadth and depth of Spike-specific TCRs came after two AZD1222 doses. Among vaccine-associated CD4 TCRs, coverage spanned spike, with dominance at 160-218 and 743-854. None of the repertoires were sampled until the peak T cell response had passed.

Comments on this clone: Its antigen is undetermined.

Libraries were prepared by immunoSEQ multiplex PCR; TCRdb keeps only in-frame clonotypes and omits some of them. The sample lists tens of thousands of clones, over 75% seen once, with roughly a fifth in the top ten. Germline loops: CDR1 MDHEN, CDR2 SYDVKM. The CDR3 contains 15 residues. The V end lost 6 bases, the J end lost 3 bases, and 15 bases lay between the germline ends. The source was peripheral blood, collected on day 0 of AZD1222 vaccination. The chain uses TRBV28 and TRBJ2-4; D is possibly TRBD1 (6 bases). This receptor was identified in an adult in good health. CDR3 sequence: CASRYRVADKNIQYF. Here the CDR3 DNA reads TGTGCCAGCAGATACAGGGTCGCGGACAAAAACATTCAGTACTTC.